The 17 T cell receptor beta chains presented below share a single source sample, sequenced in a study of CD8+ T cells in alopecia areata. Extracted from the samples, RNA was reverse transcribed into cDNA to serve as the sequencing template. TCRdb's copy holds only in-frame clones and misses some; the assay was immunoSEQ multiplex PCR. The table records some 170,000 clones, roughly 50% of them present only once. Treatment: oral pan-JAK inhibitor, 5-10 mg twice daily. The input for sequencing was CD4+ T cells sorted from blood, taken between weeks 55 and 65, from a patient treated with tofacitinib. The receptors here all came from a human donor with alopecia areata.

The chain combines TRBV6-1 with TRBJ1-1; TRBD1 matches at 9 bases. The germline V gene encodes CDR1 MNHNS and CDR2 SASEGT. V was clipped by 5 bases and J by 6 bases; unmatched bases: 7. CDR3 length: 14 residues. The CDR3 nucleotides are TGTGCCAGCAGTACCCGGGACAGGGAACCTGAAGCTTTCTTT. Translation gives CASSTRDREPEAFF.

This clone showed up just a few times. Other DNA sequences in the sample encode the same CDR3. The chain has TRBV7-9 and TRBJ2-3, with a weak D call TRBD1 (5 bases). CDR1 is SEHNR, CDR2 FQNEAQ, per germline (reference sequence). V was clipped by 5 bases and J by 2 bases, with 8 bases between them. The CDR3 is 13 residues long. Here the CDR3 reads CASSPGPTDTQYF. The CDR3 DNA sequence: TGTGCCAGCAGCCCAGGGCCCACAGATACGCAGTATTTT.

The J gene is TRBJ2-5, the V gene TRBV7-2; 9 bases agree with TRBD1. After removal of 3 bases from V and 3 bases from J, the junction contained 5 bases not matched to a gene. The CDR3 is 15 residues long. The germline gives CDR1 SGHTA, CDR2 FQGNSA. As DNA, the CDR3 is TGTGCCAGCAGCTTGCTGGGACAGGGTGAAGAGACCCAGTACTTC. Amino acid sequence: CASSLLGQGEETQYF.

The CDR3 bases are TGCGCCAGCAGTCACCAGACGATCTATAATTCACCCCTCCACTTT. Encoded protein: CASSHQTIYNSPLHF. This rearrangement joins TRBV23-1 to TRBJ1-6, with D uncertain. TRBV23-1 is an ORF, with its function uncertain. V lost 3 bases and J lost 3, with 9 bases in between. CDR3 length: 15 residues.

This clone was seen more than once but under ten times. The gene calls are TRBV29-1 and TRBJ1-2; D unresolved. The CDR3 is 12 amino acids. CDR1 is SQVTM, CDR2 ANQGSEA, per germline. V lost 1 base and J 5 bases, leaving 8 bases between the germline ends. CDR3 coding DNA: TGCAGCGTTGAAGCGGAGTTGTATGGCTACACCTTC. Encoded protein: CSVEAELYGYTF.

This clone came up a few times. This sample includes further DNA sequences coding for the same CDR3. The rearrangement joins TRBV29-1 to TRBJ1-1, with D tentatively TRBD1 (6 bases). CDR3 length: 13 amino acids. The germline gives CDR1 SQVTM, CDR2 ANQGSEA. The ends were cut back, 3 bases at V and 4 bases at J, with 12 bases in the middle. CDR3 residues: CSVESGRGTEAFF. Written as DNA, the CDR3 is TGCAGCGTTGAGTCGGGCAGGGGCACTGAAGCTTTCTTT.

The CDR3 bases are TGCGCCAGCAGCTTTGACGGCTACGAGCAGTACTTC. Its protein is CASSFDGYEQYF. The chain couples TRBV5-1 to TRBJ2-7; D unresolved. CDR3 length equals 12 residues. The germline V gene encodes CDR1 SGHRS and CDR2 YFSETQ. The V end lost 2 bases, the J end lost 3 bases, and 6 bases lay between the germline ends.

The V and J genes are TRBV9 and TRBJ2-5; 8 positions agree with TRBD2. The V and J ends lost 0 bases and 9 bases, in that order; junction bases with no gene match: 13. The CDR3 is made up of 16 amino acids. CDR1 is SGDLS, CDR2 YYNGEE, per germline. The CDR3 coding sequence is TGTGCCAGCAGCGTAGCGGCCAGCGGGGGTCTCCGGGCCCAGTACTTC. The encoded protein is CASSVAASGGLRAQYF. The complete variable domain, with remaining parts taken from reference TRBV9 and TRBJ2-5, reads DSGVTQTPKHLITATGQRVTLRCSPRSGDLSVYWYQQSLDQGLQFLIQYYNGEERAKGNILERFSAQQFPDLHSELNLSSLELGDSALYFCASSVAASGGLRAQYFGPGTRLLVL.

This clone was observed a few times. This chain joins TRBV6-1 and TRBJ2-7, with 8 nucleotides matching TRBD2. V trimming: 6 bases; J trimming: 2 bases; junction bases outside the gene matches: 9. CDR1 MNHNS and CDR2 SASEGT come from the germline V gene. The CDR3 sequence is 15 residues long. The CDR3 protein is CASRARGLVTYEQYF. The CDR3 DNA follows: TGTGCCAGCAGGGCCAGGGGACTAGTCACCTACGAGCAGTACTTC.

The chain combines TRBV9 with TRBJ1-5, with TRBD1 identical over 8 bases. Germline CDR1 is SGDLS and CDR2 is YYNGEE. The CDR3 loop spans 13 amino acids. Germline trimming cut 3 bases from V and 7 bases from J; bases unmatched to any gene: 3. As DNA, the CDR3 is TGTGCCAGCAGCGCACAGGGGGACCAGCCCCAGCATTTT. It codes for CASSAQGDQPQHF.

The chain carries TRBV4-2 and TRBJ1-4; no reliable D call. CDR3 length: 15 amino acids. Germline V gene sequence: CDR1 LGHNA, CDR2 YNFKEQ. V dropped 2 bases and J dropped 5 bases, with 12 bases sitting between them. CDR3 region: CASSQRSGKNEKLFF. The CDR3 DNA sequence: TGTGCCAGCAGCCAAAGGTCGGGGAAAAATGAAAAACTGTTTTTT.

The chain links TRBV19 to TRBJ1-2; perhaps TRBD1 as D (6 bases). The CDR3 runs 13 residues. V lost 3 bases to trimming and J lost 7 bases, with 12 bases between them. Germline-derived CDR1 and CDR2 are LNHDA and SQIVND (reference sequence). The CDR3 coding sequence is TGTGCCAGTAGTATTACAGGGTTGCTTGGCTACACCTTC. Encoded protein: CASSITGLLGYTF.

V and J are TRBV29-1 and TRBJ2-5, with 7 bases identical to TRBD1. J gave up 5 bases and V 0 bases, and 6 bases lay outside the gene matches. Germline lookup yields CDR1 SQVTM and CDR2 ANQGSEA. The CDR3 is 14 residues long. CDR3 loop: CSVEDRGSGETQYF. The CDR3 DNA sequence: TGCAGCGTTGAAGACAGGGGGAGTGGGGAGACCCAGTACTTC.

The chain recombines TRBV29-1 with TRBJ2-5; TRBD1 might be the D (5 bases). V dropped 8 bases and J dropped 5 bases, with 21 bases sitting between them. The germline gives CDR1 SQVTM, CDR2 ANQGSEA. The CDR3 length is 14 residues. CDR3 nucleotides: TGCAGCCTTCGCGAAAGGGGCGTCGGTGAGACCCAGTACTTC. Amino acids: CSLRERGVGETQYF.

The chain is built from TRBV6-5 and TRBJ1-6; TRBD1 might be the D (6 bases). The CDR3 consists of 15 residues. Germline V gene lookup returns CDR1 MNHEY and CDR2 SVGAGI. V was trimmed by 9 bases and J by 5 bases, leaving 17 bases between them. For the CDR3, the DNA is TGTGCCAGTAGGAGGGGGGGGCGCGATAATTCACCCCTCCACTTT. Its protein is CASRRGGRDNSPLHF.

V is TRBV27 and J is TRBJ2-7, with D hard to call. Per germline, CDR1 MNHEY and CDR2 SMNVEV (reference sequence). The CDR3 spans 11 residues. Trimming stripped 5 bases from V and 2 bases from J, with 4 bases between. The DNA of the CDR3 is TGTGCCAGCAGTACCCCCTACGAGCAGTACTTC. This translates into CASSTPYEQYF.

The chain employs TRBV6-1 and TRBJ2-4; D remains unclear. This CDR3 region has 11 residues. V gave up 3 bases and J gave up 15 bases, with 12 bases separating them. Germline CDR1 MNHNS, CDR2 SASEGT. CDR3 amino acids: CASSEVTRPYF. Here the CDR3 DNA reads TGTGCCAGCAGTGAGGTTACACGACCGTACTTC.